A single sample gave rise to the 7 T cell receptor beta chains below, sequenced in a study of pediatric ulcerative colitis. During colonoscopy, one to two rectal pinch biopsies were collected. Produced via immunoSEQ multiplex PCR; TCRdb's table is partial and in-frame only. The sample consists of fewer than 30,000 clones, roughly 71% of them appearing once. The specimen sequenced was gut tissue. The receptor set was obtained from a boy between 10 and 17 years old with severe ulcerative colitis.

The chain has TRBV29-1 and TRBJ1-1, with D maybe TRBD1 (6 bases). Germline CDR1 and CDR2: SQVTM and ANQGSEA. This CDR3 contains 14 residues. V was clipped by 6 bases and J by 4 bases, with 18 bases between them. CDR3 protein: CSVMRGKGGTEAFF. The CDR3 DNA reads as TGCAGCGTCATGAGGGGAAAGGGGGGCACTGAAGCTTTCTTT.

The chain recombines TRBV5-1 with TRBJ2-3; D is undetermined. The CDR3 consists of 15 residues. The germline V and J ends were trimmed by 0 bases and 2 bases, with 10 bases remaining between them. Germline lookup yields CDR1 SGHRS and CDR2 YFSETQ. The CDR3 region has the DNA TGCGCCAGCAGCTTGGCCTATAGACCCACAGATACGCAGTATTTT. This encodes CASSLAYRPTDTQYF.

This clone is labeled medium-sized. CDR3 nucleotides: TGTGCCTGGAGGGGGGACGGCAATCAGCCCCAGCATTTT. As protein: CAWRGDGNQPQHF. The rearrangement joins TRBV30 to TRBJ1-5; a weak D match, TRBD1 (5 bases). The germline V and J ends were trimmed by 3 bases and 2 bases, with 8 bases remaining between them. The CDR3 runs 13 residues. The germline gives CDR1 GTSNPN, CDR2 SVGIG (reference sequence).

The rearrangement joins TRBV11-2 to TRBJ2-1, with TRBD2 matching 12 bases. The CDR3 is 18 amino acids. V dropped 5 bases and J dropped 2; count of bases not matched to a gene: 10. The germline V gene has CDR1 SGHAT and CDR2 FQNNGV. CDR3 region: CASSPLAGGPRTYNEQFF. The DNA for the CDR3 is TGTGCCAGCAGCCCGCTAGCGGGAGGGCCTCGAACCTACAATGAGCAGTTCTTC.

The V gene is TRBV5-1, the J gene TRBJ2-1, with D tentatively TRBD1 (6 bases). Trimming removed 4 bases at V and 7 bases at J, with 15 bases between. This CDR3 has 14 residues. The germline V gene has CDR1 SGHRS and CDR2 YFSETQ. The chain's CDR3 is CASSPRGLGNEQFF. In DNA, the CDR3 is TGCGCCAGCAGCCCCAGGGGTTTGGGGAATGAGCAGTTCTTC.

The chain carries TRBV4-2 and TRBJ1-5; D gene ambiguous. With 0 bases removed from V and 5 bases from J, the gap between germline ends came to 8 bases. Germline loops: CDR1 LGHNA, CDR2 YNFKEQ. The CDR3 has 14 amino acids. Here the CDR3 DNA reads TGTGCCAGCAGCCAAGATCGTCGAGATCAGCCCCAGCATTTT. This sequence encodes CASSQDRRDQPQHF.

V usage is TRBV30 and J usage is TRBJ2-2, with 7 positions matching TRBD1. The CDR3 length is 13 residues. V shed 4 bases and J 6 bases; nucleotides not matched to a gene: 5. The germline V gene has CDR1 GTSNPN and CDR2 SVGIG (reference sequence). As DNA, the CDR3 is TGTGCCTGGACTCCGCAGGGGGCCGGGGAGCTGTTTTTT. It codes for CAWTPQGAGELFF.